The 9 T cell receptor beta chains presented below share a single source sample, sequenced in a study of T cell responses to AZD1222 COVID-19 vaccine. The protocol was immunoSEQ multiplex PCR, while the TCRdb copy is restricted to in-frame clones and leaves out a portion. The table includes 150,000 to 200,000 clones, around 90% detected once. Specimen: peripheral blood, collected 28 days after the second AZD1222 dose. These receptors all stem from an adult who received the AZD1222 COVID-19 vaccine.

As DNA, the CDR3 is TGTGCCAGCAGCTTAGACAGGGTTGGTAGCAATCAGCCCCAGCATTTT. Translated: CASSLDRVGSNQPQHF. The gene calls are TRBV7-9 and TRBJ1-5, with D perhaps matching TRBD1 (6 bases). Germline loops: CDR1 SEHNR, CDR2 FQNEAQ (reference sequence). This CDR3 spans 16 amino acids. V lost 1 base and J lost 0, with 10 bases in between.

This chain uses TRBV27 with TRBJ1-5; 8 bases agree with TRBD1. Germline trimming cut 5 bases from V and 5 bases from J; bases unmatched to any gene: 17. Germline assignment: CDR1 MNHEY and CDR2 SMNVEV (reference sequence). The CDR3 extends over 18 amino acids. Here the CDR3 reads CASSQLPSWTGKDQPQHF. The DNA for the CDR3 is TGTGCCAGCAGTCAATTACCCTCTTGGACAGGGAAGGATCAGCCCCAGCATTTT.

The chain combines TRBV5-1 with TRBJ2-7; no clear D. This CDR3 is 13 amino acids long. Germline-derived CDR1 and CDR2 are SGHRS and YFSETQ. Between the trimmed V and J ends, which lost 0 bases and 2 bases, there was a span of 6 bases. CDR3: CASSLDQTYEQYF. For the CDR3, the DNA is TGCGCCAGCAGCTTGGACCAGACCTACGAGCAGTACTTC.

The chain recombines TRBV28 with TRBJ2-7, with 7 nucleotides matching TRBD1. Germline CDR1 and CDR2: MDHEN and SYDVKM. V lost 4 bases and J lost 2; bases outside the gene matches: 11. CDR3 length: 16 residues. CDR3 nucleotides: TGTGCCAGCAGTTCCCCTAAACAGGGGCCGGCCTACGAGCAGTACTTC. It yields the protein CASSSPKQGPAYEQYF.

V usage is TRBV2 and J usage is TRBJ2-1; D possibly uses TRBD1 or TRBD2 (5 bases each). The CDR3 totals 15 residues. Trimming stripped 5 bases from V and 6 bases from J, with 17 bases between. Germline V gene sequence: CDR1 SNHLY, CDR2 FYNNEI. DNA for the CDR3: TGTGCCAGCAGTACCGGGACCGCACGCGGCAATGAGCAGTTCTTC. Protein product: CASSTGTARGNEQFF.

The chain employs TRBV7-9 and TRBJ1-1; D unresolved. The CDR3 is made up of 13 amino acids. Per germline, CDR1 SEHNR and CDR2 FQNEAQ (reference sequence). Trimming left V 5 bases short and J 2 bases short, with 9 bases between. The CDR3 DNA follows: TGTGCCAGCAGCCCGGAAACTAACACTGAAGCTTTCTTT. As protein: CASSPETNTEAFF.

This clone appeared once. V usage is TRBV6-2 or TRBV6-3 and J usage is TRBJ1-1; D not certain. The V and J ends lost 3 bases and 10 bases respectively, with 12 bases between them. CDR3 length equals 12 residues. CDR1 and CDR2 from the germline V gene are MNHEY and SVGEGT. As DNA, the CDR3 is TGTGCCAGCAGTTATCGTTTTAAGGTAGCTTTCTTT. It is translated as CASSYRFKVAFF.

This chain connects TRBV7-8 to TRBJ1-6; D gene uncertain. The germline gives CDR1 SGHVS, CDR2 FQNEAQ. This CDR3 region has 15 residues. V lost 5 bases and J 13 bases, leaving 21 bases between the germline ends. The CDR3 reads CASSPHDQTITPLHF. The CDR3 DNA reads TGTGCCAGCAGCCCCCACGACCAGACAATTACGCCCCTCCACTTT. The whole variable domain, filled in from reference TRBV7-8 and TRBJ1-6, reads GAGVSQSPRYKVAKRGQDVALRCDPISGHVSLFWYQQALGQGPEFLTYFQNEAQLDKSGLPSDRFFAERPEGSVSTLKIQRTQQEDSAVYLCASSPHDQTITPLHFGNGTRLTVT.

The chain links TRBV10-3 to TRBJ1-5, with no clear D. The germline V and J ends were trimmed by 2 bases and 0 bases, with 8 bases remaining between them. The CDR3 totals 15 residues. Germline CDR1 ENHRY, CDR2 SYGVKD. DNA for the CDR3: TGTGCCATCAGTGAGCAAGGTGATAGCAATCAGCCCCAGCATTTT. Its translation: CAISEQGDSNQPQHF.